This is a list of T cell receptor beta chains from one sample in a study of blood T cell repertoires in COVID-19. Libraries were prepared by immunoSEQ multiplex PCR; TCRdb keeps only in-frame clonotypes and omits some of them. The table lists roughly 290,000 clones, around 89% of them singletons. Sequences were obtained from peripheral blood. These receptors all stem from a woman aged 55-69 years with acute or convalescent COVID-19. Both conserved end residues are part of each CDR3. The D gene is left open where the match is weak. Size values are once, few and many counts, or a class for expanded clones, and some rows have none.

V	J	size	D	DNA	CDR3
TRBV7-2	TRBJ1-1	NA	TRBD1	TGTGCCAGTAAGGGGACAGGGGGAAACACTGAAGCTTTCTTT	CASKGTGGNTEAFF
TRBV27	TRBJ2-7	NA	TRBD2	TGTGCCAGCAGTTTCGGCGGGAGATACCCCTACGAGCAGTACTTC	CASSFGGRYPYEQYF
TRBV10-2	TRBJ2-4	NA	NA	TGCGCCAGCAGTGAGTCGGGGCGGCTGAACATTCAGTACTTC	CASSESGRLNIQYF
TRBV7-3	TRBJ1-1	NA	TRBD1	TGTGCCAGCAGCCCCGGGACAGCCCGGAGCACTGAAGCTTTCTTT	CASSPGTARSTEAFF
TRBV7-6	TRBJ2-1	NA	TRBD2	TGTGCCAGCAGCTTAGAATGGGCGGGAGGGCCGTACAATGAGCAGTTCTTC	CASSLEWAGGPYNEQFF
TRBV7-8	TRBJ2-1	NA	TRBD2	TGTGCCAGCAGCTTAGTCGTAGCGGGGGCCGGTGAGCAGTTCTTC	CASSLVVAGAGEQFF
TRBV11-3	TRBJ1-1	NA	TRBD1	TGTGCCAGCAGCTCGGGGACAGGGGGCAACACTGAAGCTTTCTTT	CASSSGTGGNTEAFF
TRBV28	TRBJ1-1	NA	NA	TGTGCCAGCAGCCAGAGGCGTGAAGCTTTCTTT	CASSQRREAFF
TRBV14	TRBJ1-5	NA	NA	TGTGCCAGCAGCCAGGGACGACAGGACCATAGCAATCAGCCCCAGCATTTT	CASSQGRQDHSNQPQHF
TRBV5-1	TRBJ1-1	NA	TRBD1	TGCGCCAGCAGCCCGCGGACAGGGACAATGAACACTGAAGCTTTCTTT	CASSPRTGTMNTEAFF
TRBV2	TRBJ2-2	NA	TRBD2	TGTGCCAGCAGTGTCGTTTTAGCGGGGGGGCCAAGCACCGGGGAGCTGTTTTTT	CASSVVLAGGPSTGELFF
TRBV6-1	TRBJ2-7	NA	TRBD2	TGTGCCAGCAGTGAAATGATGCTAGCGGGGGGGTACGAGCAGTACTTC	CASSEMMLAGGYEQYF
TRBV27	TRBJ2-3	NA	TRBD1	TGTGCCAGCAGGCACGGAGCTAGGGGGCCCGCAGATACGCAGTATTTT	CASRHGARGPADTQYF
TRBV6-1	TRBJ1-2	NA	NA	TGTGCCAGCAGTGAGAGCCGGGACTCAGGCGGAGGCTACACCTTC	CASSESRDSGGGYTF
TRBV7-9	TRBJ1-1	once	TRBD1	TGTGCCAGCAGCTTAGGGCCCGGGACAGGGGTTAGGGGCACTGAAGCTTTCTTT	CASSLGPGTGVRGTEAFF
TRBV27	TRBJ2-1	NA	TRBD2	TGTGCCAGCAGTCCCGGACTAGCGGGAGACCTTCGGGGCAATGAGCAGTTCTTC	CASSPGLAGDLRGNEQFF
TRBV5-1	TRBJ2-7	NA	NA	TGCGCCAGCAGCGCCGACCCCACGGGGTCCGGGGACGAGCAGTACTTC	CASSADPTGSGDEQYF
TRBV19	TRBJ1-6	NA	TRBD1	TGTGCCACCGGGGACAGCTTTAATTCACCCCTCCACTTT	CATGDSFNSPLHF
TRBV19	TRBJ2-2	NA	TRBD2	TGTGCCAGCCGAACGGGACTAGCGGTTTTCGCGAACACCGGGGAGCTGTTTTTT	CASRTGLAVFANTGELFF
TRBV19	TRBJ1-5	few	NA	TGTGCCAGTAGTATGGGCAGGGAGGAGCAGCCCCAGCATTTT	CASSMGREEQPQHF
TRBV2	TRBJ2-1	NA	NA	TGTGCCAGCAGTGAGGACTCTCTGTACAATGAGCAGTTCTTC	CASSEDSLYNEQFF
TRBV15	TRBJ1-4	NA	TRBD1	TGTGCCACCAGCAGATCCCGGGACAGAGTTAATGAAAAACTGTTTTTT	CATSRSRDRVNEKLFF
TRBV28	TRBJ2-7	NA	NA	TGTGCCAGCAAGGGACTTGACAGGGTCCTCTACGAGCAGTACTTC	CASKGLDRVLYEQYF
TRBV5-4	TRBJ2-3	NA	TRBD2	TGTGCCAGCAGCCGCCCTCGGGCGGGGGGGCCAGATACGCAGTATTTT	CASSRPRAGGPDTQYF
TRBV6-2/TRBV6-3	TRBJ2-7	NA	NA	TGTGCCAGCAGTTATGGGTCCAGGGGGGTCTACGAGCAGTACTTC	CASSYGSRGVYEQYF
TRBV28	TRBJ2-6	NA	TRBD1	TGTGCCAGCAGTCTACCGACAGGGGTTGGGGCCAACGTCCTGACTTTC	CASSLPTGVGANVLTF
TRBV5-8	TRBJ1-5	few	NA	TGTGCCAGCAGCTTTTGGGGGGTTGGCAATCAGCCCCAGCATTTT	CASSFWGVGNQPQHF
TRBV15	TRBJ2-1	NA	TRBD1	TGTGCCACCAGCACAAACCCGGGACAGGGGTACAATGAGCAGTTCTTC	CATSTNPGQGYNEQFF
TRBV6-2/TRBV6-3	TRBJ1-2	few	TRBD1	TGTGCCAGCAGTTCCCAGGGGGCCTCTGGCTACACCTTC	CASSSQGASGYTF
TRBV24-1	TRBJ1-4	NA	TRBD1	TGTGCCACCAGTGATCTTACGACAGGGGGGGAAAAACTGTTTTTT	CATSDLTTGGEKLFF
TRBV4-1	TRBJ1-4	once	TRBD1	TGCGCCAGCAGCCAAGGGCAGGGGGCTAGCGAAAAACTGTTTTTT	CASSQGQGASEKLFF
TRBV5-1	TRBJ1-1	once	NA	TGCGCCAGCAGCTTTACCGTGGGACAGAACACTGAAGCTTTCTTT	CASSFTVGQNTEAFF
TRBV6-4	TRBJ1-2	NA	NA	TGTGCCAGCAGTGAGACAGGCCTCTATGGCTACACCTTC	CASSETGLYGYTF
TRBV7-9	TRBJ1-1	NA	TRBD1	TGTGCCAGCAGCCAACGACAGGGAGAAACTGAAGCTTTCTTT	CASSQRQGETEAFF
TRBV5-4	TRBJ1-1	once	NA	TGTGCCAGCAGCTTGACAGGGTTGGGCACTGAAGCTTTCTTT	CASSLTGLGTEAFF
TRBV13	TRBJ2-2	once	NA	TGTGCCAGCAGCTTGGGCAGGACTGTGGTAACCGGGGAGCTGTTTTTT	CASSLGRTVVTGELFF
TRBV27	TRBJ2-3	NA	TRBD2	TGTGCCAGCAGTCTCCAGCGGGAGGCCCCACGGGCAGATACGCAGTATTTT	CASSLQREAPRADTQYF
TRBV9	TRBJ1-5	many	NA	TGTGCCAGCAGCGTAGGAGGTAGGAGCAATCAGCCCCAGCATTTT	CASSVGGRSNQPQHF
TRBV24-1	TRBJ2-5	NA	NA	TGTGCCACCAGTAAAAACAGGGTTCAAGAGACCCAGTACTTC	CATSKNRVQETQYF
TRBV28	TRBJ1-4	NA	NA	TGTGCCAGCAGTTTGTGGAGGGGGGGGCGAAGGGAAAAACTGTTTTTT	CASSLWRGGRREKLFF
TRBV19	TRBJ2-2	NA	TRBD1	TGTGCCTCCGGGACAGGGCCCGCGAACACCGGGGAGCTGTTTTTT	CASGTGPANTGELFF
TRBV28	TRBJ2-1	NA	NA	TGTGCCAGCAGTTTATATGGTAGGGGAAATGAGCAGTTCTTC	CASSLYGRGNEQFF
TRBV6-1	TRBJ2-7	NA	NA	TGTGCCAGCAGTGAAAACCTAGTGCCGGGTGAGCAGTACTTC	CASSENLVPGEQYF
TRBV4-2	TRBJ2-2	NA	TRBD2	TGTGCCAGCAGCCAGACTAGCGGGGGGGTCTTCACCGGGGAGCTGTTTTTT	CASSQTSGGVFTGELFF
TRBV3-1/TRBV3-2	TRBJ1-2	NA	TRBD1	TGTGCCAGCAGCCACCTAGGACAGGGGGCGTATGGCTACACCTTC	CASSHLGQGAYGYTF
TRBV19	TRBJ2-5	NA	TRBD1	TGTGCCAGTAGTGCCGGGACAGGGTATTTACAAGAGACCCAGTACTTC	CASSAGTGYLQETQYF
TRBV7-2	TRBJ2-2	NA	NA	TGTGCCAGCAGCTTATCTTCCGTCTCCTCCGGGGAGCTGTTTTTT	CASSLSSVSSGELFF
TRBV7-2	TRBJ2-1	NA	TRBD2	TGTGCCAGCAGCTTGAGTCTAGCGGTGAATGAGCAGTTCTTC	CASSLSLAVNEQFF
TRBV3-1/TRBV3-2	TRBJ1-3	NA	TRBD1	TGTGCCAGCAGCTTAAACAGGGGTTCGTCTGGAAACACCATATATTTT	CASSLNRGSSGNTIYF
TRBV5-4	TRBJ2-2	NA	NA	TGTGCCAGCAGCTTGGCCAATTTCGGACTTAACACCGGGGAGCTGTTTTTT	CASSLANFGLNTGELFF
TRBV28	TRBJ1-2	NA	TRBD1	TGTGCCAGCAGTACCCTAAGACAGGGAAACTATGGCTACACCTTC	CASSTLRQGNYGYTF
TRBV3-1/TRBV3-2	TRBJ2-1	NA	NA	TGTGCCAGCACGGGGGGCCGGGACACCTTTGAGCAGTTCTTC	CASTGGRDTFEQFF
TRBV6-5	TRBJ1-1	once	NA	TGTGCCAGCAGCGAGATTTTGGCTTTCTTT	CASSEILAFF
TRBV24-1	TRBJ1-2	NA	TRBD1	TGTGCCACCAGTGATTTGGGGACAGGGGTTGGCTACACCTTC	CATSDLGTGVGYTF